This TCR beta chain came from a study of blood T cell repertoires in COVID-19. From germline, CDR1 is KGHDR and CDR2 SFDVKD. Trimming removed 1 base at V and 4 bases at J, with 8 bases between. CDR3 length equals 14 residues. In the original workflow: It was from reference gene primer amplification that nucleated cell counts were estimated. The table came from immunoSEQ multiplex PCR; TCRdb's copy has only in-frame clones and leaves some out. V and J calls and clone size are as listed in that table; D and trimming were resolved from the DNA. This sample carries about 500,000 clones, around 87% of them seen once, and the ten largest clones take 0.65% to 0.9%.

This receptor was identified in a woman aged 18 to 35 who had recovered from COVID-19. The rearrangement uses TRBV24-1 and TRBJ2-3; D is unresolved. The specimen was PBMCs or T cells enriched from blood (not recorded which). In nucleotides, the CDR3 is TGTGCCACCAGTGATTTTGGAGTCCCAGATACGCAGTATTTT. Protein: CATSDFGVPDTQYF.